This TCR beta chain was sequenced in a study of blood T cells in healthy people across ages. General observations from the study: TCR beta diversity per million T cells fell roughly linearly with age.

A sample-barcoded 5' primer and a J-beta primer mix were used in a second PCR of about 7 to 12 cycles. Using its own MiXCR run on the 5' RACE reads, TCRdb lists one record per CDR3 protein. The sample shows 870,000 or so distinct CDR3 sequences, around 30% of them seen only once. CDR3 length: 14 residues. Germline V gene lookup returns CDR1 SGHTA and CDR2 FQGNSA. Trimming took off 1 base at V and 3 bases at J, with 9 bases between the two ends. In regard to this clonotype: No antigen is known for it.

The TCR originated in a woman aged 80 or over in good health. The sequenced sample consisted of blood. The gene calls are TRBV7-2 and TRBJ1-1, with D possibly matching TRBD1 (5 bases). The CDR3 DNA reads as TGTGCCAGCAGCTTAGTTTGGGGGGACACTGAAGCTTTCTTT. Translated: CASSLVWGDTEAFF.